A single sample is the source of the 10 T cell receptor beta chains below, sequenced in a study of blood T cell repertoires in COVID-19. Method: immunoSEQ multiplex PCR; TCRdb's copy keeps in-frame clones and lacks some. This table has about 380,000 clones, 85% appearing once. Sequencing was performed on peripheral blood. The receptors were gathered from a woman in her late teens or twenties with acute or convalescent COVID-19.

This rearrangement joins TRBV2 to TRBJ1-2; a possible D gene is TRBD1 (6 bases). The CDR3 length is 13 residues. V was shortened by 8 bases and J by 8 bases, with 18 bases between the two germline ends. CDR1 and CDR2 from the germline V gene are SNHLY and FYNNEI. CDR3 sequence (DNA): TGTGCCAGCGGCCTCCAGGGGCCGGGGGGCTACACCTTC. Its protein is CASGLQGPGGYTF. Supplemented by reference TRBV2 and TRBJ1-2, the full variable domain reads EPEVTQTPSHQVTQMGQEVILRCVPISNHLYFYWYRQILGQKVEFLVSFYNNEISEKSEIFDDQFSVERPDGSNFTLKIRSTKLEDSAMYFCASGLQGPGGYTFGSGTRLTVV.

The J gene is TRBJ1-6, the V gene TRBV5-8; 9 bases map to TRBD1. CDR1 and CDR2 (germline): SGHTS, YDEGEE. This CDR3 is built from 17 residues. With 4 bases clipped from V and 10 bases from J, the junction kept 15 bases outside the gene matches. CDR3 coding DNA: TGTGCCAGCAGCCCCATCCCGGGACAGGGCTCAAGGTCACCCCTCCACTTT. As protein: CASSPIPGQGSRSPLHF.

The V and J genes are TRBV4-1 and TRBJ1-2; 9 positions agree with TRBD1. Germline V gene lookup returns CDR1 MGHRA and CDR2 YSYEKL. J gave up 8 bases and V 0 bases, and 7 bases lay outside the gene matches. CDR3 length: 15 amino acids. CDR3: CASSQDRGTGRGYTF. CDR3 bases: TGCGCCAGCAGCCAAGATCGGGGGACAGGGCGAGGCTACACCTTC.

The rearrangement joins TRBV7-9 to TRBJ2-7; 7 nucleotides agree with TRBD1. In germline, CDR1 is SEHNR, CDR2 FQNEAQ (reference sequence). With V trimmed by 5 bases and J by 6 bases, 10 bases remained unmatched. The CDR3 runs 14 residues. DNA for the CDR3: TGTGCCAGCAGCCAACAGACAGGGCCGGCCGAGCAGTACTTC. It specifies CASSQQTGPAEQYF.

This sequence joins TRBV29-1 and TRBJ1-2, with 10 bases fitting TRBD1. Per the germline V gene, CDR1 is SQVTM and CDR2 is ANQGSEA. The CDR3 runs 15 residues. V lost 6 bases and J lost 4; bases outside the gene matches: 11. The CDR3 spells CSVPTGGQGPYGYTF. The DNA of the CDR3 is TGCAGCGTACCGACAGGGGGCCAAGGACCCTATGGCTACACCTTC.

This clone has a single count. This chain connects TRBV9 to TRBJ1-1, with a weak D call TRBD1 (6 bases). The germline CDR1 and CDR2 sequences are SGDLS and YYNGEE. This CDR3 has 14 amino acids. The germline V and J ends were trimmed by 0 bases and 5 bases, with 11 bases remaining between them. The CDR3 reads CASSVDQGITEAFF. CDR3 nucleotide sequence: TGTGCCAGCAGCGTAGACCAGGGGATTACTGAAGCTTTCTTT.

The V and J genes are TRBV14 and TRBJ2-1; D is ambiguous. V was shortened by 5 bases and J by 0 bases, with 5 bases between the two germline ends. Germline CDR1 reads SGHDN; CDR2 reads FVKESK. There are 13 residues in the CDR3. The CDR3: CASSVFSYNEQFF. In DNA form, the CDR3 reads TGTGCCAGCAGCGTATTCTCCTACAATGAGCAGTTCTTC.

The chain carries TRBV30 and TRBJ1-2; D remains unclear. V was pared by 0 bases and J by 4 bases, with 9 bases between. From germline, CDR1 is GTSNPN and CDR2 SVGIG (reference sequence). The CDR3 covers 13 residues. Written as DNA, the CDR3 is TGTGCCTGGAGTGTACGGCAGGCCTATGGCTACACCTTC. This gives the protein CAWSVRQAYGYTF. Complete variable domain (other parts from reference TRBV30 and TRBJ1-2): SQTIHQWPATLVQPVGSPLSLECTVEGTSNPNLYWYRQAAGRGLQLLFYSVGIGQISSEVPQNLSASRPQDRQFILSSKKLLLSDSGFYLCAWSVRQAYGYTFGSGTRLTVV.

The chain joins TRBV20-1 to TRBJ2-3; D call uncertain. The germline gives CDR1 DFQATT, CDR2 SNEGSKA (reference sequence). The CDR3 is made up of 8 amino acids. The germline V and J ends were trimmed by 6 bases and 14 bases, with 9 bases remaining between them. The CDR3 coding sequence is TGCAGTGCCCTCGGCGGGTATTTT. Translating it yields CSALGGYF.

The rearrangement uses TRBV19 and TRBJ1-1, with 9 bases identical to TRBD1. V shed 5 bases, J shed 10 bases, and the junction held 14 bases outside the gene matches. Germline values: CDR1 LNHDA, CDR2 SQIVND (reference sequence). CDR3 length: 15 residues. The DNA for the CDR3 is TGTGCCAGTAGTTCTTCATCCACCGTACAGGGGGCAGCTTTCTTT. It codes for CASSSSSTVQGAAFF.